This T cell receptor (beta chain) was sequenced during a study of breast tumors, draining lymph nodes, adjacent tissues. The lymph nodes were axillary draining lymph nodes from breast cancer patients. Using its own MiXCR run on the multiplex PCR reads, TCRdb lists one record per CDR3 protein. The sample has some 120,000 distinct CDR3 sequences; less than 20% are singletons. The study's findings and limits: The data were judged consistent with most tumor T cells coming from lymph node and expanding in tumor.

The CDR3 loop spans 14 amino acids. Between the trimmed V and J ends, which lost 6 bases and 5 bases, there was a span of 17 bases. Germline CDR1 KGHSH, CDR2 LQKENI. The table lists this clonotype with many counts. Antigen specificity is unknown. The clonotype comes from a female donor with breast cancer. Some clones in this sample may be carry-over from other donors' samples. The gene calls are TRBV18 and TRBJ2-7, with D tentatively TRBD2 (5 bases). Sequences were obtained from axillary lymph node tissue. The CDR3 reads CASSRARGSHEQYF. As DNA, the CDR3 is TGTGCCAGCTCCCGGGCCCGGGGATCCCACGAGCAGTACTTC. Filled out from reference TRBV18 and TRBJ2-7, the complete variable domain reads NAGVMQNPRHLVRRRGQEARLRCSPMKGHSHVYWYRQLPEEGLKFMVYLQKENIIDESGMPKERFSAEFPKEGPSILRIQQVVRGDSAAYFCASSRARGSHEQYFGPGTRLTVT.